These 23 T cell receptor beta chains came from one sample sequenced in a study of shared clonotypes between healthy human individuals. The assay was immunoSEQ multiplex PCR, and TCRdb's table has in-frame clones only and misses some. Among 300,000 to 350,000 clones listed, about 73% were seen once. The sequencing input was memory CD4+ T cells sorted from blood. Subset indicated: CD45RA-negative fraction. These receptors originate from a man aged 30 to 45 in good health.

V and J are TRBV5-4 and TRBJ2-3; 11 nucleotides agree with TRBD2. The CDR3 is 16 amino acids. With 4 bases clipped from V and 2 bases from J, the junction kept 6 bases outside the gene matches. Germline CDR1 SGHNT, CDR2 YYREEE (reference sequence). CDR3 nucleotides: TGTGCCAGCAGCCTGACTAGCGGGATATACACAGATACGCAGTATTTT. This translates into CASSLTSGIYTDTQYF.

The rearrangement links TRBV7-2 to TRBJ2-6, with D uncertain. From germline, CDR1 is SGHTA and CDR2 FQGNSA. The V and J ends lost 6 bases and 7 bases respectively, with 13 bases between them. CDR3 size: 14 residues. The DNA for the CDR3 is TGTGCCAGCAGACCCGTCGTTATTGCCAACGTCCTGACTTTC. Translating gives CASRPVVIANVLTF.

The rearrangement uses TRBV29-1 and TRBJ2-1; 7 nucleotides line up with TRBD1. Germline lookup yields CDR1 SQVTM and CDR2 ANQGSEA. The CDR3 totals 12 residues. V lost 3 bases to trimming and J lost 9 bases; unmatched junction nucleotides: 5. CDR3 sequence reads: CSVDVTGSEQFF. DNA for the CDR3: TGCAGCGTTGATGTGACAGGGAGTGAGCAGTTCTTC.

This chain joins TRBV6-1 and TRBJ2-7; D uncertain. V was shortened by 2 bases and J by 2 bases, with 7 bases between the two germline ends. CDR1 and CDR2 from the germline V gene are MNHNS and SASEGT. The CDR3 runs 13 residues. This CDR3 reads CASSEHRPYEQYF. DNA of the CDR3: TGTGCCAGCAGTGAACACCGACCCTACGAGCAGTACTTC.

The V call is TRBV2, the J call TRBJ2-2; D tentatively reads TRBD1 or TRBD2 (6 bases each). The CDR3 has 13 residues. In germline, CDR1 is SNHLY, CDR2 FYNNEI. V was cut by 6 bases and J by 3 bases, with 8 bases left in between. As DNA, the CDR3 is TGTGCCAGCAGGGAGGGGGACACCGGGGAGCTGTTTTTT. Translating it yields CASREGDTGELFF. The full variable domain, in which reference TRBV2 and TRBJ2-2 provide the parts outside the CDR3, is EPEVTQTPSHQVTQMGQEVILRCVPISNHLYFYWYRQILGQKVEFLVSFYNNEISEKSEIFDDQFSVERPDGSNFTLKIRSTKLEDSAMYFCASREGDTGELFFGEGSRLTVL.

This clone came up many times. CDR3 sequence: CASSAGAYEQYF. In nucleotides, the CDR3 is TGCGCCAGCAGTGCGGGGGCTTACGAGCAGTACTTC. The chain employs TRBV10-2 and TRBJ2-7; either TRBD1 or TRBD2 may fit D (6 bases each). The CDR3 sequence is 12 residues long. Germline CDR1 and CDR2: WSHSY and SAAADI. With 4 bases removed from V and 4 bases from J, the gap between germline ends came to 8 bases.

The genes are TRBV6-6 and TRBJ1-5; TRBD1 matches 7 bases. The CDR3 has 14 residues. Germline V gives CDR1 MNHNY, CDR2 SVGAGI (reference sequence). V trimming: 6 bases; J trimming: 5 bases; junction bases outside the gene matches: 7. CDR3 sequence reads: CASRNGQDYQPQHF. DNA for the CDR3: TGTGCCAGCAGAAATGGACAGGATTATCAGCCCCAGCATTTT.

DNA of the CDR3: TGTGCCAGCAGTTTTGACCGGGAGCAGACCCAGTACTTC. As protein: CASSFDREQTQYF. The rearrangement links TRBV27 to TRBJ2-5; tentatively, D is TRBD2 (6 bases). Looked up from germline, CDR1 is MNHEY and CDR2 is SMNVEV (reference sequence). The ends were cut back, 3 bases at V and 6 bases at J, with 11 bases in the middle. CDR3 size: 13 residues.

The rearrangement links TRBV27 to TRBJ2-7, with TRBD2 matching 7 bases. Germline lookup yields CDR1 MNHEY and CDR2 SMNVEV (reference sequence). This CDR3 has 14 residues. J lost 2 bases, V lost 5 bases, and 6 bases had no gene match. CDR3 coding DNA: TGTGCCAGCAGTGCAGCGGGACGCCCCTACGAGCAGTACTTC. It yields the protein CASSAAGRPYEQYF.

The chain carries TRBV28 and TRBJ2-1; D ambiguous. V gave up 4 bases and J gave up 8 bases, with 9 bases separating them. The CDR3 is 12 amino acids. The germline CDR1 and CDR2 sequences are MDHEN and SYDVKM. CDR3 coding DNA: TGTGCCAGCAGTTCCCTTCTCGATGAGCAGTTCTTC. This gives the protein CASSSLLDEQFF. The full variable domain, completed using reference TRBV28 and TRBJ2-1, is DVKVTQSSRYLVKRTGEKVFLECVQDMDHENMFWYRQDPGLGLRLIYFSYDVKMKEKGDIPEGYSVSREKKERFSLILESASTNQTSMYLCASSSLLDEQFFGPGTRLTVL.

The gene calls are TRBV7-7 and TRBJ2-3; the match to TRBD2 covers 9 bases. Germline V gene sequence: CDR1 SSHAT, CDR2 FNYEAQ (reference sequence). The CDR3 runs to 15 residues. Losses at the gene ends were 2 bases for V and 4 bases for J; bases not matched to a gene: 4. The CDR3 DNA sequence: TGTGCCAGCAGCTTATTAGCGGGAGTGCCAGATACGCAGTATTTT. Translated, it gives CASSLLAGVPDTQYF.

The chain links TRBV11-2 to TRBJ2-2; D ambiguous. V lost 2 bases, J lost 5 bases, and 9 bases lay in between. Germline V gene lookup returns CDR1 SGHAT and CDR2 FQNNGV. The CDR3 is 14 amino acids. The CDR3 DNA follows: TGTGCCAGCAGCTTAAGCTCCTATACCGGGGAGCTGTTTTTT. As protein: CASSLSSYTGELFF.

A few counts support this clone. The J gene is TRBJ2-1, the V gene TRBV4-3; TRBD2 agrees at 12 bases. Germline values: CDR1 LGHNA, CDR2 YSLEER. Trimming at V came to 0 bases and at J to 6 bases, leaving 9 bases not matched to a gene. This CDR3 contains 18 residues. CDR3 sequence: CASSQDHPASGRGNEQFF. The DNA for the CDR3 is TGCGCCAGCAGCCAAGATCACCCCGCTAGCGGGAGGGGCAATGAGCAGTTCTTC.

This chain uses TRBV5-8 with TRBJ2-7; D is unresolved. V lost 2 bases and J 1 base, leaving 19 bases between the germline ends. CDR1 and CDR2 from the germline V gene are SGHTS and YDEGEE. CDR3 length equals 17 residues. The CDR3 nucleotides read TGTGCCAGCAGCTTTTTCGGTGCTTCGGGTCTGTCCTACGAGCAGTACTTC. This gives the protein CASSFFGASGLSYEQYF.

V usage is TRBV2 and J usage is TRBJ2-2; 15 bases are a match to TRBD2. With 1 base clipped from V and 6 bases from J, the junction kept 6 bases outside the gene matches. The CDR3 has 18 residues. Germline V gene lookup returns CDR1 SNHLY and CDR2 FYNNEI. The CDR3 loop is CASSEGGLAGGPSGELFF. Written as DNA, the CDR3 is TGTGCCAGCAGTGAAGGAGGACTAGCGGGAGGGCCATCCGGGGAGCTGTTTTTT.

This clone was seen more than once but under ten times. The chain employs TRBV28 and TRBJ1-5, with TRBD1 matching over 8 bases. CDR3 length equals 15 residues. CDR1 MDHEN and CDR2 SYDVKM come from the germline V gene. V shed 6 bases and J 5 bases; nucleotides not matched to a gene: 9. CDR3 sequence reads: CASRPDRGLYQPQHF. The CDR3 bases are TGTGCCAGCAGACCCGACAGGGGTCTATATCAGCCCCAGCATTTT. The complete variable domain, with remaining parts taken from reference TRBV28 and TRBJ1-5, reads DVKVTQSSRYLVKRTGEKVFLECVQDMDHENMFWYRQDPGLGLRLIYFSYDVKMKEKGDIPEGYSVSREKKERFSLILESASTNQTSMYLCASRPDRGLYQPQHFGDGTRLSIL.

The sample holds one count of this clone. The rearrangement uses TRBV7-9 and TRBJ2-5, with D perhaps TRBD2 (6 bases). Trimming took 3 bases from V and 5 from J, leaving 13 bases between them. Germline values: CDR1 SEHNR, CDR2 FQNEAQ (reference sequence). There are 14 residues in the CDR3. The CDR3 loop reads CASSFGGRLETQYF. CDR3 DNA sequence: TGTGCCAGCAGCTTTGGAGGGCGCCTGGAGACCCAGTACTTC.

The chain links TRBV18 to TRBJ2-5; 8 bases align to TRBD2. CDR3 length equals 14 residues. With 3 bases clipped from V and 5 bases from J, the junction kept 5 bases outside the gene matches. Germline CDR1 and CDR2: KGHSH and LQKENI. The CDR3 DNA reads as TGTGCCAGCTCACCGCGCTCGGGGGGGGAGACCCAGTACTTC. Protein product: CASSPRSGGETQYF.

This clone appeared once. The chain uses TRBV19 and TRBJ1-5; no definite D call. The germline V and J ends were trimmed by 4 bases and 3 bases, with 16 bases remaining between them. CDR3 length: 16 amino acids. Germline CDR1 is LNHDA and CDR2 is SQIVND (reference sequence). This CDR3 is CASSTLRHKPNQPQHF. The CDR3 DNA is TGTGCCAGTAGTACCCTACGACACAAGCCCAATCAGCCCCAGCATTTT.

This chain links TRBV5-4 with TRBJ2-3; the match to TRBD2 covers 7 bases. Germline V CDR1 and CDR2: SGHNT, YYREEE (reference sequence). Trimming took 1 base from V and 1 from J; bases not matched to a gene: 6. The CDR3 runs 16 residues. The DNA for the CDR3 is TGTGCCAGCAGCTTGCTCCTAGCGGCCGGCACAGATACGCAGTATTTT. This sequence encodes CASSLLLAAGTDTQYF.

A note on this clone: The CDR3 does not end in the conserved phenylalanine or tryptophan, so this is likely a read error. The limits of the CDR3 on the DNA are not certain, so only TCRdb's listed CDR3 is given. The V call is TRBV20-1, the J call TRBJ1-6. The CDR3 numbers 11 amino acids, ends counted. Germline CDR1 DFQATT, CDR2 SNEGSKA (reference sequence). CDR3 sequence reads: CSAREPPHSTS.

The rearrangement uses TRBV19 and TRBJ2-5, with D perhaps being TRBD1 or TRBD2 (5 bases each). Germline CDR1 reads LNHDA; CDR2 reads SQIVND (reference sequence). The CDR3 is 16 amino acids. Trimming removed 7 bases from V and 5 bases from J, with 23 bases in between. The CDR3 region is CASKGELGRFGETQYF. DNA for the CDR3: TGTGCCAGTAAAGGGGAGTTGGGCAGGTTTGGGGAGACCCAGTACTTC.

This clone was detected only once. This chain connects TRBV15 to TRBJ1-6; tentatively, D is TRBD1 (5 bases). The germline CDR1 and CDR2 sequences are LNHNV and YYDKDF (reference sequence). Trimming cost V 4 bases and J 14 bases, with 12 bases left between them. The CDR3 has 12 amino acids. This CDR3 reads CATSTRTTTLHF. CDR3 sequence (DNA): TGTGCCACCAGCACCCGGACAACGACCCTCCACTTT.